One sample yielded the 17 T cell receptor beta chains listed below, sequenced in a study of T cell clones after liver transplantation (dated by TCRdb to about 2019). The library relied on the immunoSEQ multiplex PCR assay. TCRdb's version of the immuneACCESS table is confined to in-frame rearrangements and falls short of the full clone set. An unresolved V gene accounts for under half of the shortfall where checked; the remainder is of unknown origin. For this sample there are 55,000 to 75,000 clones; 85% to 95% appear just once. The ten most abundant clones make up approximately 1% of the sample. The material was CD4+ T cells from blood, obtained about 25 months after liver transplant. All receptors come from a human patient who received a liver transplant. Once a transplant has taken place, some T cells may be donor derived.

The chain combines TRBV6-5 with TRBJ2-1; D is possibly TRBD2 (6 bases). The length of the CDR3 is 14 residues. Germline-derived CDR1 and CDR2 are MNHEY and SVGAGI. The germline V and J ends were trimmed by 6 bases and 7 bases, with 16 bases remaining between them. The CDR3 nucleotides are TGTGCCAGCAGCCCCGGTCTAGCGTCGAATGAGCAGTTCTTC. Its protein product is CASSPGLASNEQFF.

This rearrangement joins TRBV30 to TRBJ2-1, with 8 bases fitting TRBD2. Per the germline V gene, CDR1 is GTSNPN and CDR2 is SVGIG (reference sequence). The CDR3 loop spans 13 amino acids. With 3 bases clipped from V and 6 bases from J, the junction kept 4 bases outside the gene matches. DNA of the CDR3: TGTGCCTGGAGCGGACTAGCCGCCAATGAGCAGTTCTTC. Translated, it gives CAWSGLAANEQFF. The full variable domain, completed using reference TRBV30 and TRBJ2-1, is SQTIHQWPATLVQPVGSPLSLECTVEGTSNPNLYWYRQAAGRGLQLLFYSVGIGQISSEVPQNLSASRPQDRQFILSSKKLLLSDSGFYLCAWSGLAANEQFFGPGTRLTVL.

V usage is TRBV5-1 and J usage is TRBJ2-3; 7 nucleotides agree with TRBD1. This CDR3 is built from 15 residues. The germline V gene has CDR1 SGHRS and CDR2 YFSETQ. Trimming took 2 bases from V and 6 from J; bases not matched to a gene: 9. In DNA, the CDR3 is TGCGCCAGCAGCTTTGGGGACAGAGATTCGGATACGCAGTATTTT. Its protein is CASSFGDRDSDTQYF.

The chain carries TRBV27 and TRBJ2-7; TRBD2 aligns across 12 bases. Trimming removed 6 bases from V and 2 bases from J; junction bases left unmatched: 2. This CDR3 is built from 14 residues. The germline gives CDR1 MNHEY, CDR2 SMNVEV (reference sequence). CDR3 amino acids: CASSRTSGTYEQYF. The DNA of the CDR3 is TGTGCCAGCAGCAGGACTAGCGGGACCTACGAGCAGTACTTC.

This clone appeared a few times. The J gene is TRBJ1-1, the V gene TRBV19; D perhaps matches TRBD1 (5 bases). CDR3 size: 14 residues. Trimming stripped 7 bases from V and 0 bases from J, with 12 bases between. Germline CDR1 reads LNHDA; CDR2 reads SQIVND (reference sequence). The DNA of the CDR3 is TGTGCCAGTAAGGGGAGGGGACTGAACACTGAAGCTTTCTTT. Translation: CASKGRGLNTEAFF.

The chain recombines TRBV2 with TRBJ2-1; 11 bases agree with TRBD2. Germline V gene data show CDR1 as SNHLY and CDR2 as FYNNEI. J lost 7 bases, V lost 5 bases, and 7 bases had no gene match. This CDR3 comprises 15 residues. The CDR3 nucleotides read TGTGCCAGCAGTCCTTTAGCGGGAGGGTCGAATGAGCAGTTCTTC. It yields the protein CASSPLAGGSNEQFF. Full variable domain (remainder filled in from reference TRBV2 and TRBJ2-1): EPEVTQTPSHQVTQMGQEVILRCVPISNHLYFYWYRQILGQKVEFLVSFYNNEISEKSEIFDDQFSVERPDGSNFTLKIRSTKLEDSAMYFCASSPLAGGSNEQFFGPGTRLTVL.

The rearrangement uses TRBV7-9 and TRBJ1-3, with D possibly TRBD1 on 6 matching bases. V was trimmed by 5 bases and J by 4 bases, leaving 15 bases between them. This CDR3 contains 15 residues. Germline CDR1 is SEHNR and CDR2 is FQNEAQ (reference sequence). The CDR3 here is CASSERGARGNTIYF. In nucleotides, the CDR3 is TGTGCCAGCAGCGAACGGGGGGCGAGGGGAAACACCATATATTTT.

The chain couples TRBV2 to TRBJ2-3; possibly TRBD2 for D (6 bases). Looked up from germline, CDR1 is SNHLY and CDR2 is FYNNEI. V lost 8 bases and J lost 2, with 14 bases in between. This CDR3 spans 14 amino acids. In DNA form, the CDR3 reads TGTGCCAGCGTCCTTTCACTAGCCACAGATACGCAGTATTTT. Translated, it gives CASVLSLATDTQYF.

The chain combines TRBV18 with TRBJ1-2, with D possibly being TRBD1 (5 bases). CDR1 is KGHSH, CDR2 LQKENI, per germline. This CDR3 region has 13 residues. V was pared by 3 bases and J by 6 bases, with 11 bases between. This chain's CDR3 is CASSPGTLNGYTF. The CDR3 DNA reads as TGTGCCAGCTCACCCGGGACGCTGAATGGCTACACCTTC.

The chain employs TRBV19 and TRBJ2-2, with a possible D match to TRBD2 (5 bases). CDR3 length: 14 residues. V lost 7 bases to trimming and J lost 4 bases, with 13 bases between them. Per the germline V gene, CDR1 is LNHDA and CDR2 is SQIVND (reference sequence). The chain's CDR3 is CASMRDSVTGELFF. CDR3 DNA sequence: TGTGCCAGTATGAGGGATTCGGTCACCGGGGAGCTGTTTTTT.

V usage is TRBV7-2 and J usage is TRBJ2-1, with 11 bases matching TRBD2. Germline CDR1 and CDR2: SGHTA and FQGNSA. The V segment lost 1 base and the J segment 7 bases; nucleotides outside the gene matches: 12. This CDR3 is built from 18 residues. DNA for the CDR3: TGTGCCAGCAGCTTAGGCACTTTAGCGGGAGGGCCGAATAATGAGCAGTTCTTC. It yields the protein CASSLGTLAGGPNNEQFF.

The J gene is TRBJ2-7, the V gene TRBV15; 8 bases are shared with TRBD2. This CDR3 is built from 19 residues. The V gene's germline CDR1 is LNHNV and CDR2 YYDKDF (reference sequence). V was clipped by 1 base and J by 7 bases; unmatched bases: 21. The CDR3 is CATSRGSTGGTFFSGEQYF. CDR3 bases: TGTGCCACCAGCAGAGGTTCGACGGGAGGGACATTTTTTTCGGGGGAGCAGTACTTC.

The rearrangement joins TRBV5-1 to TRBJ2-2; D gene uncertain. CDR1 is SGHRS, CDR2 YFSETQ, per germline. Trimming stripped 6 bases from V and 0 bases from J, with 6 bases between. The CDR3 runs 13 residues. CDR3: CASTKTNTGELFF. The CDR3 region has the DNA TGCGCCAGCACTAAGACGAACACCGGGGAGCTGTTTTTT.

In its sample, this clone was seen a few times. The DNA of the CDR3 is TGCGCCAGCAGCCCCGATCCGGGGGGATACGAGCAGTACTTC. As protein: CASSPDPGGYEQYF. The rearrangement uses TRBV5-1 and TRBJ2-7, with 7 bases fitting TRBD2. Germline assignment: CDR1 SGHRS and CDR2 YFSETQ. Unmatched junction bases numbered 8, after V lost 4 bases and J lost 4 bases. The CDR3 loop spans 14 amino acids.

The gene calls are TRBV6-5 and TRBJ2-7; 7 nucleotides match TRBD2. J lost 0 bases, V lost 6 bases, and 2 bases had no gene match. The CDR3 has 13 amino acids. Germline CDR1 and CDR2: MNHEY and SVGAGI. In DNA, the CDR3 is TGTGCCAGCAGGGGGGGGATCTCCTACGAGCAGTACTTC. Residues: CASRGGISYEQYF.

Written as DNA, the CDR3 is TGTGCCAGCAGCTCCGGACAGGGTTTAGCTAACTATGGCTACACCTTC. Amino acids: CASSSGQGLANYGYTF. J is TRBJ1-2 and V is TRBV5-4, with TRBD1 matching over 8 bases. Germline CDR1 SGHNT, CDR2 YYREEE (reference sequence). The CDR3 extends over 16 amino acids. V was clipped by 3 bases and J by 0 bases; unmatched bases: 7.

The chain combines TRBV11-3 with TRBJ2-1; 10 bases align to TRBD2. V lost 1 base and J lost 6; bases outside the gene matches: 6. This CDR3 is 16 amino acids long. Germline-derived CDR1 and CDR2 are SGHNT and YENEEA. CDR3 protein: CASSLVLTSGANEQFF. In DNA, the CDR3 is TGTGCCAGCAGCTTAGTTCTTACTAGCGGGGCCAATGAGCAGTTCTTC.